The 12 T cell receptor beta chains below all came from one sample that was sequenced in a study of CD4 T cell repertoires in COVID-19. Clones were read by immunoSEQ multiplex PCR, and TCRdb kept only the in-frame ones, dropping some. Here the sample spans fewer than 10,000 clones, around four fifths being singletons. No culture step preceded sequencing of the ex vivo isolated memory T cells. The source was effector memory CD4+ T cells from blood, collected before the COVID-19 pandemic. The receptors were gathered from a human donor who had COVID-19.

The rearrangement links TRBV21-1 to TRBJ1-5; TRBD1 is the table's D call and was not checked against the DNA. TRBV21-1 is labeled a pseudogene. This CDR3 contains 16 residues. The DNA of the CDR3 is TGTGCCAGCAGCAATAGTTCAGGGGATAGCAATCAGCCCCAGCATTTT. This translates into CASSNSSGDSNQPQHF.

This chain uses TRBV7-2 with TRBJ2-1, with 13 bases matching TRBD2. This CDR3 has 14 residues. Germline V gene sequence: CDR1 SGHTA, CDR2 FQGNSA. After removal of 6 bases from V and 8 bases from J, the junction contained 4 bases not matched to a gene. CDR3: CASRTGLAGDEQFF. CDR3 DNA sequence: TGTGCCAGCAGAACAGGACTAGCGGGGGATGAGCAGTTCTTC. Together with reference TRBV7-2 and TRBJ2-1, the CDR3 gives the full variable domain: GAGVSQSPSNKVTEKGKDVELRCDPISGHTALYWYRQSLGQGLEFLIYFQGNSAPDKSGLPSDRFSAERTGGSVSTLTIQRTQQEDSAVYLCASRTGLAGDEQFFGPGTRLTVL.

The chain's CDR3 is CASSLGQGSEAFF. CDR3 bases: TGCGCCAGCAGCTTAGGACAGGGTTCCGAAGCTTTCTTT. The rearrangement joins TRBV5-1 to TRBJ1-1; 8 bases align to TRBD1. The CDR3 totals 13 residues. With V trimmed by 2 bases and J by 8 bases, 5 bases remained unmatched. Germline assignment: CDR1 SGHRS and CDR2 YFSETQ.

The chain links TRBV10-1 to TRBJ2-2; a weak D match, TRBD2 (6 bases). Trimming removed 8 bases at V and 6 bases at J, with 13 bases between. Looked up from germline, CDR1 is WNHNN and CDR2 is SYGVQD (reference sequence). The CDR3 has 13 residues. In DNA form, the CDR3 reads TGCGCCAGCCGCGGAGGGGAGGCCGGGGAGCTGTTTTTT. It yields the protein CASRGGEAGELFF.

The rearrangement links TRBV6-1 to TRBJ1-5, with D possibly being TRBD1 (6 bases). From germline, CDR1 is MNHNS and CDR2 SASEGT. CDR3 length: 18 residues. V lost 3 bases, J lost 0 bases, and 18 bases lay in between. DNA for the CDR3: TGTGCCAGCAGTGACACAGGGAGGGGAAGTTTTAGCAATCAGCCCCAGCATTTT. Translation: CASSDTGRGSFSNQPQHF.

V and J are TRBV27 and TRBJ2-5, with a possible D match to TRBD1 (6 bases). The J call may not be correct, given that the DNA end is closer to TRBJ2-7. CDR1 and CDR2 from the germline V gene are MNHEY and SMNVEV (reference sequence). The CDR3 consists of 15 residues. For the CDR3, the DNA is TGTGCCAGCAGTCCCGCCGGACAGAGCTCCTACGAGCAGTACTTC. Translation gives CASSPAGQSSYEQYF.

V gene TRBV11-2 combines with J gene TRBJ1-4, with D perhaps TRBD1 (5 bases). The CDR3 covers 16 residues. The germline CDR1 and CDR2 sequences are SGHAT and FQNNGV. With 3 bases removed from V and 7 bases from J, the gap between germline ends came to 18 bases. Here the CDR3 reads CASSFDAWQGGEKLFF. The CDR3 DNA reads TGTGCCAGCAGCTTCGATGCTTGGCAGGGAGGTGAAAAACTGTTTTTT.

This rearrangement joins TRBV6-5 to TRBJ1-6; 10 positions agree with TRBD1. Germline CDR1 MNHEY, CDR2 SVGAGI. V lost 6 bases and J lost 8; bases outside the gene matches: 4. The length of the CDR3 is 14 residues. The CDR3 spells CASRRDRGDSPLHF. In DNA form, the CDR3 reads TGTGCCAGCAGACGGGACAGGGGTGATTCACCCCTCCACTTT.

CDR3 coding DNA: TGTGCCAGCAGCTTAGAGCTCGGCGGAGGCACTGAAGCTTTCTTT. Its protein is CASSLELGGGTEAFF. The chain carries TRBV7-9 and TRBJ1-1; D gene uncertain. Trimming took off 1 base at V and 4 bases at J, with 13 bases between the two ends. This CDR3 contains 15 residues. Germline values: CDR1 SEHNR, CDR2 FQNEAQ (reference sequence). Looking up the rest from reference TRBV7-9 and TRBJ1-1 gives the full variable domain: DTGVSQNPRHKITKRGQNVTFRCDPISEHNRLYWYRQTLGQGPEFLTYFQNEAQLEKSRLLSDRFSAERPKGSFSTLEIQRTEQGDSAMYLCASSLELGGGTEAFFGQGTRLTVV.

This clone was seen a few times. The chain uses TRBV4-1 and TRBJ2-1; 14 nucleotides match TRBD2. V lost 4 bases to trimming and J lost 7 bases; unmatched junction nucleotides: 9. The CDR3 has 17 residues. CDR1 and CDR2 (germline): MGHRA, YSYEKL. CDR3 in DNA: TGCGCCAGCAGCCTCCCGGGACTAGCGGGAGATATAAATGAGCAGTTCTTC. Protein sequence: CASSLPGLAGDINEQFF.

The J gene is TRBJ1-5, the V gene TRBV18, with 10 bases identical to TRBD1. The CDR3 sequence is 15 residues long. Trimming at V came to 3 bases and at J to 1 base, leaving 0 bases not matched to a gene. The germline V gene has CDR1 KGHSH and CDR2 LQKENI. For the CDR3, the DNA is TGTGCCAGCTCACCGGGACAGGGGAGCAATCAGCCCCAGCATTTT. Its protein is CASSPGQGSNQPQHF.

V usage is TRBV5-4 and J usage is TRBJ1-2, with 9 bases lining up with TRBD1. V shed 5 bases and J 5 bases; nucleotides not matched to a gene: 13. CDR3 length: 16 amino acids. The V gene's germline CDR1 is SGHNT and CDR2 YYREEE (reference sequence). The CDR3 spells CASSPLTGGAGYGYTF. The CDR3 DNA sequence: TGTGCCAGCAGTCCACTTACAGGGGGCGCAGGTTATGGCTACACCTTC.